These 5 T cell receptor beta chains were sequenced from one sample in a study of control samples from healthy donors and cancer patients. Measured with immunoSEQ multiplex PCR; TCRdb has only the in-frame clones, and not every one. The sample includes more than 100,000 clones, about 91% of them seen just once. Sequencing was done on a sample of blood. Receptors were obtained from a middle-aged man in good health.

Notes on this clone: The same CDR3 is also encoded by other DNA sequences in this sample. The rearrangement uses TRBV18 and TRBJ2-7; maybe TRBD1 (5 bases). V lost 3 bases and J 3 bases, leaving 6 bases between the germline ends. The CDR3 spans 12 residues. Germline V lookup: CDR1 KGHSH, CDR2 LQKENI. The CDR3 DNA reads as TGTGCCAGCTCACCTAGGGGCTACGAGCAGTACTTC. It specifies CASSPRGYEQYF.

The chain employs TRBV6-5 and TRBJ2-2, with a weak D call TRBD2 (6 bases). V was trimmed by 6 bases and J by 5 bases, leaving 13 bases between them. This CDR3 region has 14 residues. Germline V gene lookup returns CDR1 MNHEY and CDR2 SVGAGI. In nucleotides, the CDR3 is TGTGCCAGCAGAGGGACTTCGGGTACCGGGGAGCTGTTTTTT. It encodes CASRGTSGTGELFF.

This clone was observed a single time. The same CDR3 is also encoded by other DNA sequences in this sample. The chain employs TRBV7-2 and TRBJ1-2; D remains unclear. Deletions cut 5 bases from V and 2 bases from J, with 9 bases between. The CDR3 loop spans 13 amino acids. Germline values: CDR1 SGHTA, CDR2 FQGNSA. The CDR3 DNA reads as TGTGCCAGCAGCCCCGACCGGAACTATGGCTACACCTTC. This translates into CASSPDRNYGYTF.

This clone was seen a few times. V usage is TRBV27 and J usage is TRBJ1-2; 8 bases are shared with TRBD1. Germline V gene data show CDR1 as MNHEY and CDR2 as SMNVEV (reference sequence). This CDR3 has 14 amino acids. V dropped 4 bases and J dropped 8; count of bases not matched to a gene: 9. The CDR3 DNA sequence: TGTGCCAGCAGTTGGGTCAGGGGGCGGGGAGGCTACACCTTC. It is translated as CASSWVRGRGGYTF.

This chain links TRBV6-5 with TRBJ1-4; D unresolved. The CDR3 consists of 14 residues. In germline, CDR1 is MNHEY, CDR2 SVGAGI. V was clipped by 9 bases and J by 7 bases, with 18 bases between them. The CDR3 DNA is TGTGCCAGTAGAACGACCGGGGTTGGTGAAAAACTGTTTTTT. As protein: CASRTTGVGEKLFF.